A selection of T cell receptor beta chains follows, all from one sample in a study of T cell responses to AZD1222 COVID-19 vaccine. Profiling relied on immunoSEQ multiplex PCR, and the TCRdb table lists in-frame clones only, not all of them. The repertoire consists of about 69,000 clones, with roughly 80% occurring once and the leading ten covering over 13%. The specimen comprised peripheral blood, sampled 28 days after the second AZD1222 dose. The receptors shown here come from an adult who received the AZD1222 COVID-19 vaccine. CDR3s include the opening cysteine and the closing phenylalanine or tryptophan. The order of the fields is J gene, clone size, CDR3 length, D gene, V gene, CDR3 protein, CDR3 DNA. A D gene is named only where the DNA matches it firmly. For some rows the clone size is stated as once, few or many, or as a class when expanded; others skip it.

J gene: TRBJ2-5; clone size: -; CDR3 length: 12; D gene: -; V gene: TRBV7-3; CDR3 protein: CASSRNGETQYF; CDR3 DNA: TGTGCCAGCAGCCGAAATGGGGAGACCCAGTACTTC
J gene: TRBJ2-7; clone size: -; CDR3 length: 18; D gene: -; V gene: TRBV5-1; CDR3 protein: CANPVTGKERILGHEQYF; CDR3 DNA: TGCGCCAACCCGGTAACAGGGAAGGAACGGATATTGGGACACGAGCAGTACTTC
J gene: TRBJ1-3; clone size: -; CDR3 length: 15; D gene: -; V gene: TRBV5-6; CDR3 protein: CASSPVGGSGNTIYF; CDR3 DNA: TGTGCCAGCAGCCCCGTTGGTGGCTCTGGAAACACCATATATTTT
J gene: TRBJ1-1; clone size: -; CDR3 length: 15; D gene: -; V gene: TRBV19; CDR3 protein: CASQGGVFLNTEAFF; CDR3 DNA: TGTGCCAGTCAGGGTGGAGTTTTTTTGAACACTGAAGCTTTCTTT
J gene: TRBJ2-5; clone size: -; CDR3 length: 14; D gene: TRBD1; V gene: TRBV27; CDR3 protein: CASGAGTGGETQYF; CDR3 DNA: TGTGCCAGCGGGGCCGGGACAGGGGGGGAGACCCAGTACTTC
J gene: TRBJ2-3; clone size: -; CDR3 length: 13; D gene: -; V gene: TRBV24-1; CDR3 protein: CATSDLMGDTQYF; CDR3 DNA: TGTGCCACCAGTGATCTCATGGGTGATACGCAGTATTTT
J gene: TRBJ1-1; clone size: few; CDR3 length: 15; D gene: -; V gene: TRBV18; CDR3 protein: CASSPGSTASTEAFF; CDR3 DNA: TGTGCCAGCTCACCAGGTTCGACAGCCTCCACTGAAGCTTTCTTT
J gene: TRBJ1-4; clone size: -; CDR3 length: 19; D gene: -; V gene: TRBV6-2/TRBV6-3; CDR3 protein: CASSSPPGVEPYYYEKLFF; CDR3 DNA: TGTGCCAGCAGCTCGCCCCCAGGGGTCGAACCCTATTATTATGAAAAACTGTTTTTT
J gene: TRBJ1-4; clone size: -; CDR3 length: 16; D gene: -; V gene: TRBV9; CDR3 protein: CASSVEGGGRNEKLFF; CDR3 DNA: TGTGCCAGCAGCGTAGAGGGAGGGGGGCGTAATGAAAAACTGTTTTTT
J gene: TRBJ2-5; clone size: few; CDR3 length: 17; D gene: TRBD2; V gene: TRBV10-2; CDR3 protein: CASRRTSGGAGLGAQYF; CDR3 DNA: TGCGCCAGCAGACGGACTAGCGGGGGGGCCGGTCTTGGGGCCCAGTACTTC
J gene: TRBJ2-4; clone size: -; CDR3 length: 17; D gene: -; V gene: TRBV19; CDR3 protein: CASTLGGATRAKNIQYF; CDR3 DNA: TGTGCCAGTACCCTGGGGGGGGCGACAAGGGCCAAAAACATTCAGTACTTC
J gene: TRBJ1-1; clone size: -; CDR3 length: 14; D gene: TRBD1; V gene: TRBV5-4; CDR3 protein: CASKLRGMNTEAFF; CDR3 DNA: TGTGCCAGCAAACTCAGGGGGATGAACACTGAAGCTTTCTTT
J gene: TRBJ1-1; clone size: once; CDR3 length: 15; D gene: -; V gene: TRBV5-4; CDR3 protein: CASSLAGVMNTEAFF; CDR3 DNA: TGTGCCAGCAGCTTGGCTGGAGTGATGAACACTGAAGCTTTCTTT
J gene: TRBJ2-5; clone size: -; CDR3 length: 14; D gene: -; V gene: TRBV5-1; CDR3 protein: CASSFGGSGETQYF; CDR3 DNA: TGCGCCAGCAGCTTTGGGGGGTCAGGAGAGACCCAGTACTTC
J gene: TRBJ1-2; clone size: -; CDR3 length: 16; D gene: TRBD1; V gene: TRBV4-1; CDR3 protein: CASRPGQGVIGYGYTF; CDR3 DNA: TGCGCCAGCAGACCGGGACAGGGTGTAATAGGCTATGGCTACACCTTC
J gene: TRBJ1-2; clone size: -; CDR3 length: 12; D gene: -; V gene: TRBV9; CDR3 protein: CASSADRYGYTF; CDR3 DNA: TGTGCCAGCAGCGCCGACAGGTATGGCTACACCTTC
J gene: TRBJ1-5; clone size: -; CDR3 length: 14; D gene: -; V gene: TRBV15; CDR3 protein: CATRGATSNQPQHF; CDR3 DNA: TGTGCCACCAGAGGGGCCACGAGCAATCAGCCCCAGCATTTT
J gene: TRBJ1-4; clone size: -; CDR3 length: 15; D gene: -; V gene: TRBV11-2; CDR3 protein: CASSFNRASNEKLFF; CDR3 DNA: TGTGCCAGCAGCTTTAACAGGGCCTCAAATGAAAAACTGTTTTTT
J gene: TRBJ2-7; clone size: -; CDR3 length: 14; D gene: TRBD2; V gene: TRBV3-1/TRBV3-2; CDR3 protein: CASRASGGPYEQYF; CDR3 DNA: TGTGCCAGCAGAGCTAGCGGGGGCCCCTACGAGCAGTACTTC
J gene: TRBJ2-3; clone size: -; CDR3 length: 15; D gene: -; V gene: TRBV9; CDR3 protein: CASSGKLGVADTQYF; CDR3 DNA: TGTGCCAGCAGCGGGAAACTAGGAGTGGCAGATACGCAGTATTTT
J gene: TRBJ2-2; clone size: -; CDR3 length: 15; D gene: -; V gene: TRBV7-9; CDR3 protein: CASSLGVANTGELFF; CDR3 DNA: TGTGCCAGCAGCCTAGGGGTAGCGAACACCGGGGAGCTGTTTTTT
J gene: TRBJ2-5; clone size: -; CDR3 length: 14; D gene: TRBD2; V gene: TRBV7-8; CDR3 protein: CASSGRLARETQYF; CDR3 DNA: TGTGCCAGCAGCGGACGACTAGCGCGAGAGACCCAGTACTTC
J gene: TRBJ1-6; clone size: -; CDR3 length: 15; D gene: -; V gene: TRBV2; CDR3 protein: CASTATGLGNSPLHF; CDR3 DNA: TGTGCCAGCACCGCGACAGGCCTAGGTAATTCACCCCTCCACTTT
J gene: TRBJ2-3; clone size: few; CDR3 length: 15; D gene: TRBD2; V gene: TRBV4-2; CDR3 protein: CASSQDSGAGGTQYF; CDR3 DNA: TGTGCCAGCAGCCAAGATTCTGGAGCGGGGGGTACGCAGTATTTT
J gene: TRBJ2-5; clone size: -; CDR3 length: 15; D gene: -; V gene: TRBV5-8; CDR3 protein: CASSRPRLGQETQYF; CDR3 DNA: TGTGCCAGCAGCCGACCACGTCTCGGACAAGAGACCCAGTACTTC
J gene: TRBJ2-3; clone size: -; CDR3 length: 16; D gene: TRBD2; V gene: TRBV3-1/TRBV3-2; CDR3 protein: CASSKRLAGATDTQYF; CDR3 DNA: TGTGCCAGCAGTAAGAGACTAGCGGGGGCCACAGATACGCAGTATTTT
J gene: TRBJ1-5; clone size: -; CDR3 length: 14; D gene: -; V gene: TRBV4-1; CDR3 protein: CASSPPPGNQPQHF; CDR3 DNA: TGCGCCAGCAGCCCTCCGCCGGGAAATCAGCCCCAGCATTTT
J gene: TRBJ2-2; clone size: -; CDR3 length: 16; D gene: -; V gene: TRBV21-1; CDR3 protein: CASSKNGGLNTGELFF; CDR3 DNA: TGTGCCAGCAGCAAAAATGGGGGCTTGAACACCGGGGAGCTGTTTTTT
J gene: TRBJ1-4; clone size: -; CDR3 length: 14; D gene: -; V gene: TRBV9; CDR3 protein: CASSGTASNEKLFF; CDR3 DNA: TGTGCCAGCAGCGGTACAGCCTCCAATGAAAAACTGTTTTTT
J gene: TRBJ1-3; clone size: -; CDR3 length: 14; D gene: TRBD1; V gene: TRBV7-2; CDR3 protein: CASRGTGAGNTIYF; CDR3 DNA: TGTGCCAGCAGAGGGACAGGGGCTGGAAACACCATATATTTT